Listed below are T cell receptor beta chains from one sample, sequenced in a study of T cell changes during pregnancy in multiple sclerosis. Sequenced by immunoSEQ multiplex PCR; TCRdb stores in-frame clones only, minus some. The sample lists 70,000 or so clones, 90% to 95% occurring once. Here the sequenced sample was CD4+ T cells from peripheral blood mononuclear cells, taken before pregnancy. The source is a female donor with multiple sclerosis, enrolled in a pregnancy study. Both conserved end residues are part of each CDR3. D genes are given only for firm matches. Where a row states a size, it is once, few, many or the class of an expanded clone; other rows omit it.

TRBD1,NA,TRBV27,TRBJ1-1,TGTGCCAGCAGTAAAGACCTGGACACAGGGGGCTTCACTGAAGCTTTCTTT,CASSKDLDTGGFTEAFF
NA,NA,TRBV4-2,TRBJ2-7,TGTGCCAGCAGCCAAACCAGAAAAGCGAAGCAGTACTTC,CASSQTRKAKQYF
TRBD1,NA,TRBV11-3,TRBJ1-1,TGTGCCAGTACGGGACAGGGTGACACTGAAGCTTTCTTT,CASTGQGDTEAFF
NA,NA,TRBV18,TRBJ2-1,TGTGCCAGCTCACCATGGGAGAGCTCCTACAATGAGCAGTTCTTC,CASSPWESSYNEQFF
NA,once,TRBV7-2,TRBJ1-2,TGTGCCAGCAGCTTAGCGGTTTATGGGGCGGGAAGTCTCCAGGGCTACACCTTC,CASSLAVYGAGSLQGYTF
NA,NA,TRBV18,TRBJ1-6,TGTGCCAGCTCACTAGGGAACGGGGTCGATTCACCCCTCCACTTT,CASSLGNGVDSPLHF
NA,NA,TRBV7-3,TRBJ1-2,TGTGCCAGCAGCCTAGACGGGAACTATGGCTACACCTTC,CASSLDGNYGYTF
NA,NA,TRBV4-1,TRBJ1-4,TGCGCCAGCAGCCTACGCGCGGGCAACGGTGAAAAACTGTTTTTT,CASSLRAGNGEKLFF
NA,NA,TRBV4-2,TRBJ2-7,TGTGCCAGCAGCCAAGATCACGGAGCTTCCTCCTACGAGCAGTACTTC,CASSQDHGASSYEQYF
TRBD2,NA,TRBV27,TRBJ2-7,TGTGCCAGCACCTCTGGACTAGCGGGAGGCCACGAGCAGTACTTC,CASTSGLAGGHEQYF
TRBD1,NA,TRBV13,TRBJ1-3,TGTGCCAGCAGCTCAGGGGGAGCTGGAAACACCATATATTTT,CASSSGGAGNTIYF
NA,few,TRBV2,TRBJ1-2,TGTGCCAGCAACTTCCTAGGCAGGGATCTCGGCTACACCTTC,CASNFLGRDLGYTF
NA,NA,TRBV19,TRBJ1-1,TGTGCCAGTAGTAGAGAAGGGGATGACCAAGGGAACACTGAAGCTTTCTTT,CASSREGDDQGNTEAFF
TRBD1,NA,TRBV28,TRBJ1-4,TGTGCCAGCAGAGAACAGGGGAATGAAAAACTGTTTTTT,CASREQGNEKLFF
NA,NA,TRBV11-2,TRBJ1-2,TGTGCCAGCAGCTTAGATCCCGGGACAAACTATAGCTACACCTTC,CASSLDPGTNYSYTF
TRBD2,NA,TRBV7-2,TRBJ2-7,TGTGCCAGCAGCTCCGGGACTATCCTTCGCGAGCAGTACTTC,CASSSGTILREQYF
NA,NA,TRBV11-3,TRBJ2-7,TGTGCCAGCAGCGCGACTGGAGGAAGGGTTCACGAGCAGTACTTC,CASSATGGRVHEQYF
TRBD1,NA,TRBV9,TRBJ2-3,TGTGCCAGCAGCGGTACAGGGGGCAAGGATACGCAGTATTTT,CASSGTGGKDTQYF
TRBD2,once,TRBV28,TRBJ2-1,TGTGCCAGCGATAGCCTTACGGGGGGGCCCAATGAGCAGTTCTTC,CASDSLTGGPNEQFF
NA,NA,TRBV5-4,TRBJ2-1,TGTGCCAGCAGTTCGGACTGGAACCTTTACAATGAGCAGTTCTTC,CASSSDWNLYNEQFF
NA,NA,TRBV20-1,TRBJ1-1,TGCAGTGATCAGGGGAACACTGAAGCTTTCTTT,CSDQGNTEAFF
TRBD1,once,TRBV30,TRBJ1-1,TGTGCCTGGAGTGTAGACCGAACGGGACAGGGCGAGACTGAAGCTTTCTTT,CAWSVDRTGQGETEAFF
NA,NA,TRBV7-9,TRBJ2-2,TGTGCCAGCAGCGTCCTGACATTGTTCAACACCGGGGAGCTGTTTTTT,CASSVLTLFNTGELFF
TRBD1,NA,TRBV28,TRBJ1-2,TGTGCCAGCACCTCATTACAGGGGACCTATGGCTACACCTTC,CASTSLQGTYGYTF
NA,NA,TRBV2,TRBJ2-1,TGTGCCAGCAGCCGGAGGGGACCCGAGTCTTACAATGAGCAGTTCTTC,CASSRRGPESYNEQFF
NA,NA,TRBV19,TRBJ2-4,TGTGCCAGTACACCCCAAGCAGGTGGTGGAGCCAAAAACATTCAGTACTTC,CASTPQAGGGAKNIQYF
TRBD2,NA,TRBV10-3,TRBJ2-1,TGTGCCATCTCCGAGCGGGGGGGCTGGAATGAGCAGTTCTTC,CAISERGGWNEQFF
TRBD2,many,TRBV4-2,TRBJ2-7,TGTGCCAGCAGCCAAGATGCTAGCGGGTACTCCTACGAGCAGTACTTC,CASSQDASGYSYEQYF
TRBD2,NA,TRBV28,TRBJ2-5,TGTGCCAGCATTCCGCGGGGGGGGAAGACCCAGTACTTC,CASIPRGGKTQYF
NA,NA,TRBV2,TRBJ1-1,TGTGCCAGCAGCGCGGGGAGCGCGCCGAACACTGAAGCTTTCTTT,CASSAGSAPNTEAFF
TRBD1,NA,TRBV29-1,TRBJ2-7,TGCAGCGTGGCAACAGGGGTGTACGAGCAGTACTTC,CSVATGVYEQYF
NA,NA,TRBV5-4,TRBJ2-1,TGTGCCAGCAGCTTGTGGGAGAATGAGCAGTTCTTC,CASSLWENEQFF
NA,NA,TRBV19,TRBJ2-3,TGTGCCAGTAGTCCCCGCGCCGATACGCAGTATTTT,CASSPRADTQYF
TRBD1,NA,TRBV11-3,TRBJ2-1,TGTGCCAGCAGCTTAGGGGGACAGGTGTACAATGAGCAGTTCTTC,CASSLGGQVYNEQFF
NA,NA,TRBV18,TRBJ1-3,TGTGCCAGCTCACCACCAGCCGTCTCTGGAAACACCATATATTTT,CASSPPAVSGNTIYF
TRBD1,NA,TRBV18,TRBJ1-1,TGTGCCAGCTCACCGTTGACAGGGACGAACACTGAAGCTTTCTTT,CASSPLTGTNTEAFF
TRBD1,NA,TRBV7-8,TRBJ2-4,TGTGCCAGCAGCCCGGACAGGGTAGCCAAAAACATTCAGTACTTC,CASSPDRVAKNIQYF
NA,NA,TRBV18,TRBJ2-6,TGTGCCAGCTCCCTGGGACTGATCTCTGGGGCCAACGTCCTGACTTTC,CASSLGLISGANVLTF
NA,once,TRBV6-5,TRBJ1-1,TGTGCCAGCAGCTTACAGGTGATGAACACTGAAGCTTTCTTT,CASSLQVMNTEAFF
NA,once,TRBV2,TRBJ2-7,TGTGCCAGCAGAACAGGGGCGGGAGGATCCTACGAGCAGTACTTC,CASRTGAGGSYEQYF